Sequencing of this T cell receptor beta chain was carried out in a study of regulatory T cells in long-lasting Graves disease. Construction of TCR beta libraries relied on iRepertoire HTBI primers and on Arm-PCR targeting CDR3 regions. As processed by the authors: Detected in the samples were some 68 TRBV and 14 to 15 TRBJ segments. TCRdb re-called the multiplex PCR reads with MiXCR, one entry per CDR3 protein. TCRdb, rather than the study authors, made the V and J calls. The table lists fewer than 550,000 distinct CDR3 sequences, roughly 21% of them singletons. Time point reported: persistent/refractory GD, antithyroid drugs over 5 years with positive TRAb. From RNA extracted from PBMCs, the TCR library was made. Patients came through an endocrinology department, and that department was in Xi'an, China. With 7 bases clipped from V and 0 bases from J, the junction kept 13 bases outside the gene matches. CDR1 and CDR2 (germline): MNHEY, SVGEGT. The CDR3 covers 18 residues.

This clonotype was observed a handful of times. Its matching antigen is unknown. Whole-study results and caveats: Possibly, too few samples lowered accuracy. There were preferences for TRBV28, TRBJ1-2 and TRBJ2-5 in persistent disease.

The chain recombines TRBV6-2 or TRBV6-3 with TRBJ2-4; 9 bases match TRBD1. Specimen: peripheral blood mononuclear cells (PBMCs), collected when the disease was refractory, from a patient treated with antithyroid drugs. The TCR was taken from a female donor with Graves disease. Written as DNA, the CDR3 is TGTGCCAGCACGAGGAGGAGGACAGGGGAATTAGCCAAAAACATTCAGTACTTC. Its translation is CASTRRRTGELAKNIQYF.